Sequencing of this T cell receptor beta chain was carried out in a study of OX40 agonist ivuxolimab in advanced cancers. As for the study in general: Patients received ivuxolimab, an intravenous treatment, every 2 weeks at 0.01 to 10 mg/kg.

Findings of the study overall: Also showing low normalized T-cell clonal expansion were some of the nonresponders. Specificity for antigen went undetermined in the expanded peripheral T cells.

Germline CDR1 and CDR2: ENHRY and SYGVKD. The CDR3 consists of 15 residues. V lost 4 bases and J lost 10, with 17 bases in between. The table came from immunoSEQ multiplex PCR; TCRdb's copy has only in-frame clones and leaves some out. In the table there are more than 60,000 clones, around 85% of which are singletons. For this clone: The target antigen is unknown.

The source is an adult with an advanced solid tumor such as melanoma, head and neck, liver or kidney cancer. This chain links TRBV10-3 with TRBJ1-6; possible D gene TRBD1, 6 bases. Sequencing used CD4+ or CD8+ T cells sorted from blood, obtained in a trial of the OX40 agonist ivuxolimab. CDR3 nucleotides: TGTGCCATCAGTGGAAGGGGGGAGCCGGGGTCACCCCTCCACTTT. Translated: CAISGRGEPGSPLHF.